The 9 T cell receptor beta chains below all came from one sample that was sequenced in a study of blood T cell repertoires in COVID-19. Only in-frame clones appear in the TCRdb table, and some are missing; sequencing was by immunoSEQ multiplex PCR. The sample contains tens of thousands of clones, roughly four fifths of which appear only once. Material: peripheral blood. All receptors come from a man between 65 and 85 years old with COVID-19, enrolled during active disease.

The rearrangement uses TRBV5-1 and TRBJ1-6, with D unclear. Germline V gives CDR1 SGHRS, CDR2 YFSETQ. V gave up 0 bases and J gave up 10 bases, with 8 bases separating them. This CDR3 contains 13 residues. CDR3 bases: TGCGCCAGCAGCTTGGATCAACAGTCACCCCTCCACTTT. Amino acid sequence: CASSLDQQSPLHF.

The chain couples TRBV5-6 to TRBJ1-6; D is perhaps TRBD1 (5 bases). The V end was cut by 2 bases, the J end by 4 bases, with 10 bases between. This CDR3 contains 15 residues. Germline V CDR1 and CDR2: SGHDT, YYEEEE. This CDR3 is CASSFGAFYNSPLHF. CDR3 DNA sequence: TGTGCCAGCAGCTTTGGGGCATTTTATAATTCACCCCTCCACTTT.

This clone was counted a few times. The chain is built from TRBV28 and TRBJ1-2; TRBD1 matches at 9 bases. The CDR3 spans 13 residues. The germline V gene encodes CDR1 MDHEN and CDR2 SYDVKM. J gave up 7 bases and V 5 bases, and 5 bases lay outside the gene matches. The CDR3 loop reads CASSTWDRVGYTF. The CDR3 region has the DNA TGTGCCAGCAGTACCTGGGACAGGGTTGGCTACACCTTC.

This clone was recorded a few times. V gene TRBV25-1 combines with J gene TRBJ2-5, with a weak D call TRBD1 (6 bases). CDR1 and CDR2 from the germline V gene are MGHDK and SYGVNS. The CDR3 loop spans 14 amino acids. V lost 7 bases and J lost 2, with 14 bases in between. CDR3 residues: CASKDRHRQETQYF. Here the CDR3 DNA reads TGTGCCAGCAAAGACAGGCATAGGCAAGAGACCCAGTACTTC.

With regard to this clone: The same CDR3 can be traced to other DNA sequences in this sample. The chain combines TRBV18 with TRBJ1-1, with TRBD1 as a possible D gene (5 bases). V dropped 2 bases and J dropped 1 base, with 5 bases sitting between them. This CDR3 is 13 amino acids long. Germline loops: CDR1 KGHSH, CDR2 LQKENI. The CDR3 region is CASSPGQNTEAFF. The CDR3 region has the DNA TGTGCCAGCTCACCAGGACAGAACACTGAAGCTTTCTTT. Full variable domain (outside the CDR3, taken from reference TRBV18 and TRBJ1-1): NAGVMQNPRHLVRRRGQEARLRCSPMKGHSHVYWYRQLPEEGLKFMVYLQKENIIDESGMPKERFSAEFPKEGPSILRIQQVVRGDSAAYFCASSPGQNTEAFFGQGTRLTVV.

The chain is built from TRBV23-1 and TRBJ1-5; D gene uncertain. TRBV23-1 is annotated as an ORF whose role is uncertain. The V end was cut by 8 bases, the J end by 0 bases, with 23 bases between. The CDR3 sequence is 18 residues long. CDR3: CASYPAGGHPYSNQPQHF. CDR3 nucleotides: TGCGCCAGCTACCCAGCGGGAGGTCACCCCTATAGCAATCAGCCCCAGCATTTT.

The J gene is TRBJ1-1, the V gene TRBV6-5; D perhaps matches TRBD1 (5 bases). The V gene's germline CDR1 is MNHEY and CDR2 SVGAGI. The V and J ends lost 0 bases and 4 bases respectively, with 12 bases between them. The CDR3 extends over 15 amino acids. The CDR3 nucleotides read TGTGCCAGCAGTTACTCTTCCAGGGTAGGCACTGAAGCTTTCTTT. It encodes CASSYSSRVGTEAFF.

The genes are TRBV10-1 and TRBJ2-7, with TRBD1 identical over 7 bases. The ends lost 3 bases at V and 3 bases at J; junction bases unmatched: 8. CDR1 WNHNN and CDR2 SYGVQD come from the germline V gene (reference sequence). The CDR3 is 15 amino acids. In DNA form, the CDR3 reads TGCGCCAGCAGTGACCGGGACAGACTCTACTACGAGCAGTACTTC. Translating it yields CASSDRDRLYYEQYF.

The genes are TRBV5-1 and TRBJ2-1; 9 bases are a match to TRBD1. The CDR3 extends over 16 amino acids. Trimming at V came to 0 bases and at J to 7 bases, leaving 8 bases not matched to a gene. CDR1 and CDR2 from the germline V gene are SGHRS and YFSETQ. CDR3 in amino acids: CASSLAGTGSYNEQFF. CDR3 bases: TGCGCCAGCAGCTTGGCCGGGACAGGGTCGTATAATGAGCAGTTCTTC.